This entry features one TCR beta chain sequence. The sample is drawn from a study of blood T cell repertoires in COVID-19. The repertoire was sequenced with immunoSEQ multiplex PCR; TCRdb's copy has only in-frame clones and lacks some. Counted here are some 250,000 clones, about 89% occurring once; the ten biggest clones make up approximately 9%. This CDR3 spans 14 amino acids. CDR1 and CDR2 from the germline V gene are SGHVS and FQNEAQ. The V gene end was trimmed by 5 bases and the J gene end by 3 bases; junction bases not matched to a gene: 7. The rearrangement links TRBV7-8 to TRBJ2-7; TRBD2 agrees at 7 bases. The sample taken for sequencing was PBMCs or T cells enriched from blood (not recorded which). This clonotype was obtained from a man in his forties or fifties who had recovered from COVID-19. The CDR3 is CASSPHGRGYEQYF. CDR3 DNA sequence: TGTGCCAGCAGCCCACATGGGAGGGGCTACGAGCAGTACTTC. Variable domain in full (rest from reference TRBV7-8 and TRBJ2-7): GAGVSQSPRYKVAKRGQDVALRCDPISGHVSLFWYQQALGQGPEFLTYFQNEAQLDKSGLPSDRFFAERPEGSVSTLKIQRTQQEDSAVYLCASSPHGRGYEQYFGPGTRLTVT.